This is a list of T cell receptor beta chains from one sample in a study. TCRdb reprocessed the 5' RACE reads via MiXCR and lists one record per CDR3 protein. The sample yields about 9,200 distinct CDR3 sequences, approximately 50% seen once. Source material: Tregs sorted from a lymph node. These receptors were collected from a female donor with breast cancer. The CDR3 runs from the conserved cysteine through the conserved F or W. The order of the fields is J gene, D gene, V gene, clone size, CDR3 DNA, CDR3 protein. The D gene is left open where the match is weak. Not all rows give a size; the values are once, few, many and, for expanded clones, a class.

TRBJ2-1 | NA | TRBV7-2 | few | TGTGCCAGCAGCTCCAATAGGGGCTCCTACAATGAGCAGTTCTTC | CASSSNRGSYNEQFF
TRBJ1-2 | TRBD1 | TRBV6-2/TRBV6-3 | NA | TGTGCCAGCAGGAGACAGGGAAGAAGCTATGGCTACACCTTC | CASRRQGRSYGYTF
TRBJ2-2 | NA | TRBV5-1 | few | TGCGCCAGCAGCTTCTTACGCCAGAGGGATAACACCGGGGAGCTGTTTTTT | CASSFLRQRDNTGELFF
TRBJ2-3 | TRBD1 | TRBV20-1 | few | TGCAGTGCTAGCTTGGACAGGCACACAGATACGCAGTATTTT | CSASLDRHTDTQYF
TRBJ2-1 | NA | TRBV4-2 | few | TGTGCCAGCAGCCAAGATGCCGGGACAACATACAATGAGCAGTTCTTC | CASSQDAGTTYNEQFF
TRBJ2-3 | NA | TRBV6-2/TRBV6-3 | NA | TGTGCCAGCAGTTACTTTGGAGATACGCAGTATTTT | CASSYFGDTQYF
TRBJ1-2 | NA | TRBV3-1 | NA | TGTGCCAGCAGCCCGCACCAGCCATCGGGCTACACCTTC | CASSPHQPSGYTF
TRBJ2-1 | NA | TRBV7-3 | NA | TGTGCCAGCAGCCAAAATGAAGGGGGTGAGCAGTTCTTC | CASSQNEGGEQFF
TRBJ1-2 | NA | TRBV28 | NA | TGTGCCAGCAGTGTCCGACAGATGAGCTATGGCTACACCTTC | CASSVRQMSYGYTF
TRBJ1-5 | NA | TRBV28 | NA | TGTGCCAGCAGTCTACTGACCGGGCGACCCTCCAATCAGCCCCAGCATTTT | CASSLLTGRPSNQPQHF
TRBJ2-2 | TRBD2 | TRBV29-1 | NA | TGCAGCGTCGGGTGGACTAGAACCGGGGAGCTGTTTTTT | CSVGWTRTGELFF
TRBJ2-1 | TRBD2 | TRBV20-1 | few | TGCAGTGCTAGAGATCACTTGGGACTAGCGGGGCTAAATGAGCAGTTCTTC | CSARDHLGLAGLNEQFF
TRBJ1-1 | TRBD1 | TRBV5-1 | few | TGCGCCAGCAAGGGAGGACAGGGGAAGAACACTGAAGCTTTCTTT | CASKGGQGKNTEAFF
TRBJ1-2 | NA | TRBV5-1 | NA | TGCGCCAGCAGCGGGCAGTTTCCCACCTTC | CASSGQFPTF
TRBJ2-1 | NA | TRBV5-6 | NA | TGTGCCAGCAGCTTCCCGGACGGGATCAATGAGCAATTCTTC | CASSFPDGINEQFF
TRBJ2-5 | NA | TRBV20-1 | once | TGCAGTGCTAAAGGACAAGAGACCCAGCACTTC | CSAKGQETQHF